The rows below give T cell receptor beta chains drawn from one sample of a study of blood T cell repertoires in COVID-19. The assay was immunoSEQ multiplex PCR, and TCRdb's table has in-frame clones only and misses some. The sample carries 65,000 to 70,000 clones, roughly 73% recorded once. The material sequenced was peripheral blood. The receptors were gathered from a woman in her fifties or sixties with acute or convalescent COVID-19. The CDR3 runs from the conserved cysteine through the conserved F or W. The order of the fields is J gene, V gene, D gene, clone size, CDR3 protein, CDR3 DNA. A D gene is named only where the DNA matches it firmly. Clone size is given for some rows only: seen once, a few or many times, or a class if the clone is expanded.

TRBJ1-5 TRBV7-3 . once CASSKDGTPNQPQHF TGTGCCAGCAGTAAAGACGGGACACCGAATCAGCCCCAGCATTTT
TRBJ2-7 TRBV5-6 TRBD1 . CASTMTGTGANEQYF TGTGCCAGCACCATGACCGGGACAGGGGCCAACGAGCAGTACTTC
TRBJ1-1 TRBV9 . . CASSVGPDSMTGEAFF TGTGCCAGCAGCGTAGGGCCAGATTCCATGACAGGTGAAGCTTTCTTT
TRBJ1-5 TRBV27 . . CASSSRRNQPQHF TGTGCCAGCAGTTCGAGGCGCAATCAGCCCCAGCATTTT
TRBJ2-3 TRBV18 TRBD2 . CASFTLGLAGGPSTDTQYF TGTGCCAGCTTCACCCTCGGGCTAGCGGGGGGACCGAGCACAGATACGCAGTATTTT
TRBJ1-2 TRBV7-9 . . CASSFLGSHGYTF TGTGCCAGCAGCTTTTTAGGGAGCCATGGCTACACCTTC
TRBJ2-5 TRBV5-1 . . CASSFTGTQETQYF TGCGCCAGCAGCTTTACAGGGACGCAAGAGACCCAGTACTTC
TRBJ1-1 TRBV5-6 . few CASSRGPYRDMNTEAFF TGTGCCAGCAGCCGGGGCCCTTACCGGGACATGAACACTGAAGCTTTCTTT
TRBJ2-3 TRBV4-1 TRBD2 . CASSQEAGDSAGRDTQYF TGCGCCAGCAGCCAAGAAGCGGGAGACAGTGCCGGGAGGGATACGCAGTATTTT
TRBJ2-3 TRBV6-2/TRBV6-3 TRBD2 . CASSYGLAGFDTQYF TGTGCCAGCAGTTACGGGCTAGCGGGGTTCGATACGCAGTATTTT
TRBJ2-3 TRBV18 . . CASSSTGRGDTQYF TGTGCCAGCTCATCGACAGGTCGGGGAGATACGCAGTATTTT
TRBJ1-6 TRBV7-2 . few CASRPSGATLHF TGTGCCAGCAGGCCCTCTGGGGCGACCCTCCACTTT
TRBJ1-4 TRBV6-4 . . CARAGATNEKLFF TGTGCCAGAGCAGGCGCAACTAATGAAAAACTGTTTTTT
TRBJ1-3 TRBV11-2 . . CATASGTHSGNTIYF TGTGCCACCGCCTCCGGGACACACTCTGGAAACACCATATATTTT
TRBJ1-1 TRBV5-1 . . CASSEAAVTEAFF TGCGCCAGCAGTGAGGCGGCGGTAACTGAAGCTTTCTTT
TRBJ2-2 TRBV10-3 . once CAASTGYSGELFF TGTGCCGCCTCAACAGGGTACTCCGGGGAGCTGTTTTTT
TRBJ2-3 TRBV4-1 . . CASSQGGATSDTQYF TGCGCCAGCAGCCAAGGCGGGGCCACGTCCGATACGCAGTATTTT
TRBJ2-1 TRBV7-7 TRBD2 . CASSLSSGEHNEQFF TGTGCTAGCAGCTTATCCAGCGGGGAACACAATGAGCAGTTCTTC
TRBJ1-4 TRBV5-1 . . CASSLDSQDEKLFF TGCGCCAGCAGCTTGGACAGTCAGGATGAAAAACTGTTTTTT
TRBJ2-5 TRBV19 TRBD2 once CASSVAGVPQETQYF TGTGCCAGTAGTGTGGCGGGGGTCCCTCAAGAGACCCAGTACTTC
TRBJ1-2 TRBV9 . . CASTSPSGRGFYGYTF TGTGCCAGCACCTCACCCTCGGGCAGGGGCTTCTATGGCTACACCTTC
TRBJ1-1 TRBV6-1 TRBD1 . CASSDTVRTGGIREAFF TGTGCCAGCAGTGATACAGTGCGGACAGGGGGCATTCGGGAAGCTTTCTTT
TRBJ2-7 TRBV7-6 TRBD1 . CASSLEDRGSSYEQYF TGTGCCAGCAGCTTAGAGGACAGGGGGAGCTCCTACGAGCAGTACTTC
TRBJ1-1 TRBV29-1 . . CSVPTGEAAFF TGCAGCGTCCCTACGGGGGAGGCAGCTTTCTTT
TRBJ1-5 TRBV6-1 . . CASSANIRRFDQPQHF TGTGCCAGCAGTGCGAACATACGGAGATTCGATCAGCCCCAGCATTTT
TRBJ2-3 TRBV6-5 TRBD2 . CASTLAGAITDTQYF TGTGCCAGCACCTTAGCGGGGGCGATCACAGATACGCAGTATTTT
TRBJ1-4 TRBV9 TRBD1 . CASSVAGTGREKLFF TGTGCCAGCAGCGTAGCCGGGACAGGGCGAGAAAAACTGTTTTTT
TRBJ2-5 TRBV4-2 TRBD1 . CASSQAVQGVIETQYF TGTGCCAGCAGCCAAGCGGTACAGGGGGTCATAGAGACCCAGTACTTC
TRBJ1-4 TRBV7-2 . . CASSPPSNEKLFF TGTGCCAGCAGCCCTCCTAGTAATGAAAAACTGTTTTTT
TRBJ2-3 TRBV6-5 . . CAFPRNTQYF TGTGCCTTTCCCCGTAATACGCAGTATTTT
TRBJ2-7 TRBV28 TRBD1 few CASSLRWGQPYEQYF TGTGCCAGCAGTTTAAGGTGGGGACAGCCCTACGAGCAGTACTTC
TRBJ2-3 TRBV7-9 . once CASSPPGISTDTQYF TGTGCCAGCAGCCCTCCGGGGATTAGCACAGATACGCAGTATTTT
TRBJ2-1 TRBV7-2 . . CASSFLQSNEQFF TGTGCCAGCAGCTTTCTTCAGTCCAATGAGCAGTTCTTC
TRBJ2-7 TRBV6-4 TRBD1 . CASSPDRASYEQYF TGTGCCAGCTCTCCGGACAGGGCTTCCTACGAGCAGTACTTC
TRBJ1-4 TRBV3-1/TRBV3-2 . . CASSQRWGGEKLFF TGTGCCAGCAGCCAAAGATGGGGGGGTGAAAAACTGTTTTTT
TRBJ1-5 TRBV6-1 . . CASSEGSYSNQPQHF TGTGCCAGCAGTGAGGGCAGCTATAGCAATCAGCCCCAGCATTTT
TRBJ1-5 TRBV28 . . CASSSPPGRRQPQHF TGTGCCAGCAGTTCTCCCCCGGGGAGGCGACAGCCCCAGCATTTT
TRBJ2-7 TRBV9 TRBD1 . CVSSGTGPSYEQYF TGTGTCAGCAGCGGGACAGGGCCTTCCTACGAGCAGTACTTC
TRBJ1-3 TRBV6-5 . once CASSPGPGGRNTIYF TGTGCCAGCAGTCCCGGGCCCGGAGGTCGAAACACCATATATTTT
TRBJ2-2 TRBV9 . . CASSVTNTGELFF TGTGCCAGCAGCGTAACTAACACCGGGGAGCTGTTTTTT